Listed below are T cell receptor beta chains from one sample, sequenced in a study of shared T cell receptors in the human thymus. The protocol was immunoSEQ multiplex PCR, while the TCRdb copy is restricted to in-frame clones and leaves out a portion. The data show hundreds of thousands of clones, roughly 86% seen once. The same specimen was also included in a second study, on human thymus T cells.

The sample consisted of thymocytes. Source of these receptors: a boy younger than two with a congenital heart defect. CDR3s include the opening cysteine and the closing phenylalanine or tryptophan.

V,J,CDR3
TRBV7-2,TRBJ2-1,CASSLLLAASSYNEQFF
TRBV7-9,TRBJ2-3,CASSLGPRWERGTDTQYF
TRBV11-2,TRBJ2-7,CASSSSSGRYGEQYF
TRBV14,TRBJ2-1,CASSQDRDKHPGGVSYNEQFF
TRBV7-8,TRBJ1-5,CASSKRGRRGPQHF
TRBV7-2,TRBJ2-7,CATGTGGNYEQYF
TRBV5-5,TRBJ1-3,CASSSGVGGSGNTIYF
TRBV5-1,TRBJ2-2,CASSLVARGRTGELFF
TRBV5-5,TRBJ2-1,CASSLSEGLQFF
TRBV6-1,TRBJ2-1,CASNERTRCPSSYNEQFF
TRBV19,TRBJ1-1,CASTGLNTEAFF
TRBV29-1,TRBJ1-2,CSVADTRLGNYGYTF
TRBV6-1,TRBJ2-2,CASSEAGRHLTGELFF
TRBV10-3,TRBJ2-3,CAISESLGTRATDTQYF
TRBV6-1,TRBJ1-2,CASSEGLPPGRNYGYTF
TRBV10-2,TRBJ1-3,CASSDPDRDRAHYDLSGNTIYF
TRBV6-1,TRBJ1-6,CASSQHSSYNSPLHF
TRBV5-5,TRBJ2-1,CASSPPWGEWFEQFF
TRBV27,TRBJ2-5,CASSLVAGGRVETQYF
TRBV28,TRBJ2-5,CASRPRYLEGQEETQYF
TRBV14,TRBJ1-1,CASSQDRFWNTEAFF
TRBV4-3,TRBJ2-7,CASSQEQGAYEQYF
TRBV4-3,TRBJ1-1,CASSHTQGPEAFF
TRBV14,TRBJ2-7,CASSQEGGEYEQYF
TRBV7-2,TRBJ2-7,CASSLASGYNVDEQYF
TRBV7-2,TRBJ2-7,CASSLHVRTGEQYF
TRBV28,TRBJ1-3,CASSLSGPRGIIGNTIYF
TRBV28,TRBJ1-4,CASGGPGGDEKLFF
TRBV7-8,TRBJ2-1,CASSLGGRPGEQFF
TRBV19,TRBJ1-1,CASNKLGQEAFF
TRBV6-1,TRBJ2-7,CASSPRDTSYEQYF
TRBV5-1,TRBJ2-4,CASSTGVTKNIQYF
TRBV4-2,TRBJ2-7,CASSQQGWGTSSYEQYF
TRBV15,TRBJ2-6,CATSRDMGDIISGANVLTF
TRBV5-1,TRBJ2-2,CASSRQGADTGELFF
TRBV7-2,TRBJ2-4,CASSSGTSGSPKNIQYF
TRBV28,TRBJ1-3,CASSLARDRVDF
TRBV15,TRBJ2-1,CATSTSTGGNEQFF
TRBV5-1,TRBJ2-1,CASSFRFQRENNEQFF
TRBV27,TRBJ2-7,CASSPRTGWNYEQYF
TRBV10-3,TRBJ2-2,CATSTSGGGSTGELFF
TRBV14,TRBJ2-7,CASSQVGQGINEQYF
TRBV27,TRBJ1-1,CASSLRAVGALTEAFF
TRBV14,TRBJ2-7,CASSQSRASYEQYF
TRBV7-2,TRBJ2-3,CASSSLRASGRVTDTQYF
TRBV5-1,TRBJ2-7,CASWTSGGEQYF